A single sample gave rise to the 22 T cell receptor beta chains below, sequenced in a study of shared clonotypes between healthy human individuals. Libraries were prepared by immunoSEQ multiplex PCR; TCRdb keeps only in-frame clonotypes and omits some of them. This repertoire shows 500,000 or so clones, 90% to 97% found once; its top ten account for about 0.059%. The specimen sequenced was naive CD4+ T cells sorted from blood. Subset noted: CD45RA+ positively selected. These receptor sequences come from a woman between 25 and 40 years old in good health.

The V gene is TRBV18, the J gene TRBJ2-2, with a possible D match to TRBD1 (6 bases). V gave up 5 bases and J gave up 5 bases, with 12 bases separating them. Per the germline V gene, CDR1 is KGHSH and CDR2 is LQKENI. This CDR3 contains 14 residues. CDR3 sequence reads: CASSNYTGTGELFF. DNA of the CDR3: TGTGCCAGCTCAAACTATACAGGGACCGGGGAGCTGTTTTTT.

V and J are TRBV7-8 and TRBJ2-5; D gene uncertain. V was cut by 5 bases and J by 2 bases, with 9 bases left in between. This CDR3 has 13 residues. CDR1 and CDR2 from the germline V gene are SGHVS and FQNEAQ. CDR3 nucleotides: TGTGCCAGCAGCCTCGGACGGCAAGAGACCCAGTACTTC. This sequence encodes CASSLGRQETQYF.

This rearrangement joins TRBV2 to TRBJ2-1; TRBD2 might be the D (5 bases). The CDR3 loop spans 16 amino acids. Per germline, CDR1 SNHLY and CDR2 FYNNEI. V lost 3 bases, J lost 2 bases, and 14 bases lay in between. CDR3 sequence (DNA): TGTGCCAGCAGTGAGTACTTGGTGGAGGCCTACAATGAGCAGTTCTTC. Its protein is CASSEYLVEAYNEQFF.

The rearrangement uses TRBV28 and TRBJ1-4, with D unclear. The CDR3 covers 13 residues. CDR1 and CDR2 from the germline V gene are MDHEN and SYDVKM. The V and J ends lost 8 bases and 4 bases respectively, with 11 bases between them. The CDR3 DNA sequence: TGTGCCAGCCGTGTTCAACATAATGAAAAACTGTTTTTT. Translated: CASRVQHNEKLFF.

The chain has TRBV6-4 and TRBJ2-1; TRBD2 matches 8 bases. The CDR3 sequence is 16 residues long. Germline V CDR1 and CDR2: MRHNA, SNTAGT. Trimming at V came to 3 bases and at J to 5 bases, leaving 9 bases not matched to a gene. The CDR3 is CASSEWGSGNNNEQFF. CDR3 nucleotide sequence: TGTGCCAGCAGTGAATGGGGTAGCGGGAATAACAATGAGCAGTTCTTC.

This clone was observed a single time. The genes are TRBV19 and TRBJ1-4, with TRBD1 as a possible D gene (5 bases). There are 15 residues in the CDR3. Trimming removed 5 bases from V and 8 bases from J, with 18 bases in between. CDR1 and CDR2 from the germline V gene are LNHDA and SQIVND (reference sequence). This CDR3 reads CASSARPGRVEKLFF. CDR3 DNA: TGTGCCAGTAGTGCTAGACCGGGGCGTGTGGAAAAACTGTTTTTT.

This clone appeared a single time. This sequence joins TRBV29-1 and TRBJ1-1; D ambiguous. This CDR3 region has 14 residues. Trimming stripped 2 bases from V and 1 base from J, with 11 bases between. The germline V gene encodes CDR1 SQVTM and CDR2 ANQGSEA. Written as DNA, the CDR3 is TGCAGCGTTGAATCGCGACTATCGAACACTGAAGCTTTCTTT. Translating it yields CSVESRLSNTEAFF.

The chain uses TRBV25-1 and TRBJ1-5; tentative D call: TRBD1 (6 bases). Germline assignment: CDR1 MGHDK and CDR2 SYGVNS. Trimming removed 3 bases at V and 4 bases at J, with 13 bases between. The CDR3 runs to 15 residues. In nucleotides, the CDR3 is TGTGCCAGCAGTGATATGGAGGACAGAAATCAGCCCCAGCATTTT. Amino acids: CASSDMEDRNQPQHF.

CDR3 nucleotides: TGTGCCAGTAGTAATACCGGGACAGGGGGTTCCTACGAGCAGTACTTC. Protein sequence: CASSNTGTGGSYEQYF. The chain uses TRBV19 and TRBJ2-7; TRBD1 matches at 11 bases. Germline lookup yields CDR1 LNHDA and CDR2 SQIVND (reference sequence). With 4 bases clipped from V and 1 base from J, the junction kept 6 bases outside the gene matches. The CDR3 consists of 16 residues.

The chain links TRBV27 to TRBJ1-1, with unresolved D. The CDR3 is 13 residues long. With 3 bases removed from V and 0 bases from J, the gap between germline ends came to 5 bases. Germline loops: CDR1 MNHEY, CDR2 SMNVEV (reference sequence). The CDR3 DNA reads TGTGCCAGCAGTTTCACGATGAACACTGAAGCTTTCTTT. Translation: CASSFTMNTEAFF.

V is TRBV29-1 and J is TRBJ1-4; D call uncertain. Trimming took off 4 bases at V and 7 bases at J, with 13 bases between the two ends. The V gene's germline CDR1 is SQVTM and CDR2 ANQGSEA. CDR3 length equals 13 residues. CDR3 nucleotide sequence: TGCAGCGTTGTACGGGTGGCGGGTGAAAAACTGTTTTTT. Amino acid sequence: CSVVRVAGEKLFF. The full variable domain, rest sourced from reference TRBV29-1 and TRBJ1-4, is SAVISQKPSRDICQRGTSLTIQCQVDSQVTMMFWYRQQPGQSLTLIATANQGSEATYESGFVIDKFPISRPNLTFSTLTVSNMSPEDSSIYLCSVVRVAGEKLFFGSGTQLSVL.

This rearrangement joins TRBV28 to TRBJ2-7, with 7 nucleotides matching TRBD1. The germline V gene encodes CDR1 MDHEN and CDR2 SYDVKM. The CDR3 contains 15 residues. The V and J ends lost 5 bases and 1 base, in that order; junction bases with no gene match: 8. Here the CDR3 DNA reads TGTGCCAGCAGTCCCGGGACAGCGACTTCCTACGAGCAGTACTTC. Its translation: CASSPGTATSYEQYF.

The chain has TRBV2 and TRBJ2-7; 9 bases are a match to TRBD1. CDR1 is SNHLY, CDR2 FYNNEI, per germline. J was trimmed by 3 bases and V by 4 bases; bases with no gene match: 4. The CDR3 runs to 14 residues. The CDR3 DNA reads TGTGCCAGCAGTGGGGGGACAGGGCACTACGAGCAGTACTTC. Amino acid sequence: CASSGGTGHYEQYF.

The rearrangement links TRBV20-1 to TRBJ2-5, with D uncertain. The J call may be faulty, since TRBJ2-7 better matches the DNA end. Germline lookup yields CDR1 DFQATT and CDR2 SNEGSKA (reference sequence). The CDR3 spans 11 residues. DNA for the CDR3: TGCAGTGCTAGTAGGCCCTACGAGCAGTACTTC. Protein sequence: CSASRPYEQYF.

The chain joins TRBV7-8 to TRBJ1-5, with D hard to call. Germline CDR1 reads SGHVS; CDR2 reads FQNEAQ. The V gene lost 1 base and the J gene lost 3 bases, with 10 bases spanning the gap. The CDR3 runs to 15 residues. CDR3 protein: CASSLVALNNQPQHF. Written as DNA, the CDR3 is TGTGCCAGCAGCTTAGTGGCGCTGAACAATCAGCCCCAGCATTTT.

The chain carries TRBV28 and TRBJ2-1, with D possibly called TRBD1 or TRBD2 (5 bases each). CDR3 length: 14 amino acids. The germline V gene encodes CDR1 MDHEN and CDR2 SYDVKM. The V end was cut by 4 bases, the J end by 9 bases, with 16 bases between. The CDR3 sequence is CASSSGTVRGEQFF. CDR3 coding DNA: TGTGCCAGCAGTTCCGGGACCGTAAGGGGTGAGCAGTTCTTC.

The count of this clone is one. This chain links TRBV15 with TRBJ2-7; D is unclear. V was trimmed by 0 bases and J by 0 bases, leaving 6 bases between them. CDR1 is LNHNV and CDR2 is YYDKDF in the germline V gene (reference sequence). The CDR3 is 14 residues long. The CDR3, as DNA: TGTGCCACCAGCAGAGAACGGTCCTCCTACGAGCAGTACTTC. It is translated as CATSRERSSYEQYF.

This clone has just one count. The V gene is TRBV6-5, the J gene TRBJ2-1; unclear D gene. V lost 0 bases, J lost 13 bases, and 13 bases lay in between. Per germline, CDR1 MNHEY and CDR2 SVGAGI. This CDR3 spans 13 amino acids. This chain's CDR3 is CASSYSTGSGQFF. The CDR3 DNA is TGTGCCAGCAGTTACTCGACCGGGTCAGGTCAGTTCTTC.

In this sample, this clone turned up once. The rearrangement joins TRBV5-1 to TRBJ2-1; 8 bases agree with TRBD2. The CDR3 is 16 amino acids. Per the germline V gene, CDR1 is SGHRS and CDR2 is YFSETQ. The V gene end was trimmed by 0 bases and the J gene end by 5 bases; junction bases not matched to a gene: 7. This CDR3 is CASSLGGTRRNNEQFF. The CDR3 DNA sequence: TGCGCCAGCAGCTTGGGCGGGACTAGAAGAAACAATGAGCAGTTCTTC.

V and J are TRBV19 and TRBJ2-4, with D uncertain. This CDR3 has 12 amino acids. Germline CDR1 reads LNHDA; CDR2 reads SQIVND (reference sequence). Trimming removed 6 bases from V and 7 bases from J, with 10 bases in between. The CDR3: CASSERWNIQYF. In nucleotides, the CDR3 is TGTGCCAGTAGCGAACGATGGAACATTCAGTACTTC.

This clone appeared once. This sequence joins TRBV19 and TRBJ1-1, with 7 positions matching TRBD1. Per the germline V gene, CDR1 is LNHDA and CDR2 is SQIVND (reference sequence). This CDR3 is 16 amino acids long. The junction had 12 bases not matched to a gene; V was cut back by 3 bases and J by 5 bases. The CDR3: CASSIWDRRRGTEAFF. In nucleotides, the CDR3 is TGTGCCAGTAGTATCTGGGACAGAAGACGTGGAACTGAAGCTTTCTTT.

The chain combines TRBV27 with TRBJ2-7, with D tentatively TRBD1 (6 bases). The V gene lost 4 bases and the J gene lost 3 bases, with 28 bases spanning the gap. Germline V gene data show CDR1 as MNHEY and CDR2 as SMNVEV (reference sequence). The CDR3 runs to 19 residues. This CDR3 reads CASSSARAGAPPLYYEQYF. CDR3 DNA sequence: TGTGCCAGCAGTTCAGCTCGGGCAGGGGCTCCCCCTCTCTACTACGAGCAGTACTTC.